One sample yielded the 13 T cell receptor beta chains listed below, sequenced in a study of T cell repertoires in cytomegalovirus infection. TCRdb recomputed calls from the reads with MiXCR, one row per CDR3 protein. Here the sample spans fewer than 1,000,000 distinct CDR3 sequences, around 30% being singletons. These TCRs are of unknown antigen specificity. The sequenced sample was cultured CD8+ T cells from PBMCs, obtained from culture after CMV antigen stimulation. The receptor set was obtained from a human donor in good health (CMV status not recorded). Some clones in this sample may be carry-over from other donors' samples.

V and J are TRBV5-8 and TRBJ2-7; the D gene is possibly TRBD1 (6 bases). Germline CDR1 reads SGHTS; CDR2 reads YDEGEE. The CDR3 covers 14 residues. Trimming removed 0 bases at V and 3 bases at J, with 10 bases between. CDR3 sequence reads: CASSLGQAGYEQYV. In nucleotides, the CDR3 is TGTGCCAGCAGCTTGGGACAGGCAGGCTACGAGCAGTACGTC.

There are many counts of this clonotype. This chain connects TRBV7-6 to TRBJ1-1; 8 positions agree with TRBD1. V trimming: 5 bases; J trimming: 1 base; junction bases outside the gene matches: 9. CDR1 and CDR2 (germline): SGHVS, FNYEAQ. The CDR3 is 16 amino acids. CDR3 bases: TGTGCCAGCAGCCCCGAACAGGGGGGAGCGAACACTGAAGCTTTCTTT. Translated, it gives CASSPEQGGANTEAFF.

The sample holds one count of this clonotype. The chain recombines TRBV9 with TRBJ2-2; TRBD2 matches 8 bases. The CDR3 spans 16 residues. Germline lookup yields CDR1 SGDLS and CDR2 YYNGEE. The ends lost 0 bases at V and 4 bases at J; junction bases unmatched: 5. The CDR3 sequence is CASSVEAGESTGELFF. In DNA, the CDR3 is TGTGCCAGCAGCGTAGAAGCGGGGGAGTCCACCGGGGAGCTGTTTTTT. The full variable domain, with the rest looked up from reference TRBV9 and TRBJ2-2, is DSGVTQTPKHLITATGQRVTLRCSPRSGDLSVYWYQQSLDQGLQFLIQYYNGEERAKGNILERFSAQQFPDLHSELNLSSLELGDSALYFCASSVEAGESTGELFFGEGSRLTVL.

The chain recombines TRBV20-1 with TRBJ2-5; unclear D gene. Per the germline V gene, CDR1 is DFQATT and CDR2 is SNEGSKA (reference sequence). Trimming took 2 bases from V and 5 from J, leaving 9 bases between them. The CDR3 runs 12 residues. The CDR3 loop is CSARHYGETQYF. In DNA, the CDR3 is TGCAGTGCTAGACACTATGGGGAGACCCAGTACTTC.

This clonotype occurred a few times. The gene calls are TRBV10-1 and TRBJ1-1; D gene uncertain. The CDR3 contains 14 residues. V lost 0 bases to trimming and J lost 5 bases, with 10 bases between them. Per the germline V gene, CDR1 is WNHNN and CDR2 is SYGVQD (reference sequence). CDR3 DNA sequence: TGCGCCAGCAGTGAGTCCCGGGTTTGGACTGAAGCTTTCTTT. Translated, it gives CASSESRVWTEAFF.

The chain recombines TRBV20-1 with TRBJ2-3; 7 bases agree with TRBD2. V lost 5 bases, J lost 0 bases, and 11 bases stayed unmatched. CDR3 length: 16 residues. Germline CDR1 DFQATT, CDR2 SNEGSKA (reference sequence). The CDR3: CSAPGLTYTSTDTQYF. CDR3 sequence (DNA): TGCAGTGCTCCGGGACTAACTTATACTAGCACAGATACGCAGTATTTT.

The chain recombines TRBV7-9 with TRBJ2-1, with D tentatively TRBD2 (5 bases). The CDR3 loop spans 12 amino acids. V shed 5 bases and J shed 9 bases, with 11 bases lying between them. CDR1 is SEHNR and CDR2 is FQNEAQ in the germline V gene (reference sequence). This CDR3 is CASSRRTPEQFF. The CDR3 coding sequence is TGTGCCAGCAGCCGGAGGACTCCTGAGCAGTTCTTC.

This clonotype occurred a few times. The V call is TRBV24-1, the J call TRBJ2-7; TRBD2 matches at 7 bases. The ends lost 11 bases at V and 5 bases at J; junction bases unmatched: 8. CDR1 and CDR2 from the germline V gene are KGHDR and SFDVKD. This CDR3 has 12 amino acids. The CDR3 here is CARGGVVNEQYV. CDR3 in DNA: TGTGCCAGGGGGGGGGTAGTAAACGAGCAGTACGTC.

J is TRBJ2-1 and V is TRBV6-2 or TRBV6-3, with 12 bases aligning to TRBD1. Trimming removed 5 bases from V and 8 bases from J; junction bases left unmatched: 7. Germline V CDR1 and CDR2: MNHEY, SVGEGT. The CDR3 runs 15 residues. As DNA, the CDR3 is TGTGCCAGCAGTCTCGGGACAGGGGGCTTTTATGAGCAGTTCTTC. This codes for CASSLGTGGFYEQFF.

The sample holds a few counts of this clonotype. The V and J genes are TRBV20-1 and TRBJ2-3; 9 bases are shared with TRBD1. The CDR3 consists of 13 residues. Germline V gene lookup returns CDR1 DFQATT and CDR2 SNEGSKA (reference sequence). V gave up 6 bases and J gave up 2 bases; unmatched junction bases: 3. CDR3 in amino acids: CSARTGVTDTQYF. The CDR3 DNA reads as TGCAGTGCCCGGACAGGGGTCACAGATACGCAGTATTTT.

At least ten counts were recorded for this clonotype. The chain is built from TRBV7-2 and TRBJ1-1, with TRBD1 identical over 10 bases. V was clipped by 2 bases and J by 4 bases; unmatched bases: 7. The CDR3 is 16 residues long. Germline V CDR1 and CDR2: SGHTA, FQGNSA. As DNA, the CDR3 is TGTGCCAGCAGCTTACGGGACAGGGGCGAGGGCACTGAAGCTTTCTTT. As protein: CASSLRDRGEGTEAFF.

The chain has TRBV27 and TRBJ1-5; a possible D gene is TRBD1 (5 bases). Trimming took 5 bases from V and 11 from J, leaving 16 bases between them. CDR1 is MNHEY, CDR2 SMNVEV, per germline (reference sequence). CDR3 length: 13 residues. CDR3 DNA: TGTGCCAGCAGTGAGGGACTTCAATTCTCCCAGCATTTT. Amino acids: CASSEGLQFSQHF.

This clonotype was picked up one time. The chain uses TRBV4-3 and TRBJ1-6; D not certain. The V end lost 0 bases, the J end lost 2 bases, and 14 bases lay between the germline ends. The CDR3 sequence is 18 residues long. Germline loops: CDR1 LGHNA, CDR2 YSLEER. CDR3 in amino acids: CASSQDLYTAAYNSPLHF. CDR3 in DNA: TGCGCCAGCAGCCAAGATCTTTATACGGCCGCCTATAATTCACCCCTCCACTTT.